This T cell receptor beta chain came from a study of blood T cells in healthy people across ages. For the second PCR, which ran for about 7 to 11 cycles, a sample-barcoded 5' primer and a J-beta primer mix were used. TCRdb reprocessed the 5' RACE reads with MiXCR, giving one entry per CDR3 protein. In the table there are some 890,000 distinct CDR3 sequences, almost 30% of which are singletons. CDR3 length equals 15 residues. Unmatched junction bases numbered 9, after V lost 6 bases and J lost 4 bases. Germline-derived CDR1 and CDR2 are MNHNY and SVGAGI (reference sequence). These same records also appear under a second study, on T cells of mothers and their children. From that paper: The donor cohort consisted of a few healthy Caucasian mothers and their six children.

The sequence derives from a woman aged 40 to 50 in good health. J is TRBJ1-1 and V is TRBV6-6; TRBD1 matches 9 bases. Material: blood. The CDR3 here is CASSLQGAGGTEAFF. Written as DNA, the CDR3 is TGTGCCAGCAGCCTACAGGGGGCTGGTGGCACTGAAGCTTTCTTT.